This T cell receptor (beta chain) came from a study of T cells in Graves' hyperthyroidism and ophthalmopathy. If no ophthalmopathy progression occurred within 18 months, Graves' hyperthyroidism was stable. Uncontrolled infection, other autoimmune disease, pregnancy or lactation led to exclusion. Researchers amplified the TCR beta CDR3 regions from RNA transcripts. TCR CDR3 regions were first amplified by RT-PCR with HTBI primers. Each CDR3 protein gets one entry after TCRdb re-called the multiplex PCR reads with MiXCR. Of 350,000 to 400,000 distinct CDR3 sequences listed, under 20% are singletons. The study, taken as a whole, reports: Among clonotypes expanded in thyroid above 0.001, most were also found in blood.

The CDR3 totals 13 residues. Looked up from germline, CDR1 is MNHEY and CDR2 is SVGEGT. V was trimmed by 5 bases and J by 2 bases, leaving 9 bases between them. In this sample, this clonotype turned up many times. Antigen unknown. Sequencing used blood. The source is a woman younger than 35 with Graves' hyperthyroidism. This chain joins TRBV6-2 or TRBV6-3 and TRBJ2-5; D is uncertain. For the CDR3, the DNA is TGTGCCAGCAGTGCCAGCAGTCAAGAGACCCAGTACTTC. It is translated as CASSASSQETQYF.